These 10 T cell receptor beta chains came from one sample sequenced in a study of blood T cell repertoires in COVID-19. Measured with immunoSEQ multiplex PCR; TCRdb has only the in-frame clones, and not every one. The table lists 150,000 to 200,000 clones, around four fifths of them singletons. The sample comprised peripheral blood. These receptors all come from an elderly woman with COVID-19, enrolled during active disease.

The chain links TRBV11-2 to TRBJ2-2; no clear D gene. Germline CDR1 and CDR2: SGHAT and FQNNGV. The CDR3 contains 15 residues. V was pared by 0 bases and J by 4 bases, with 9 bases between. The chain's CDR3 is CASSLDRVATGELFF. In DNA, the CDR3 is TGTGCCAGCAGCTTAGATCGGGTGGCCACCGGGGAGCTGTTTTTT.

Ten or more counts support this clone. This CDR3 reads CSARSLGEQYF. As DNA, the CDR3 is TGCAGTGCTAGATCTCTCGGGGAGCAGTACTTC. The chain has TRBV20-1 and TRBJ2-7; D not resolved. This CDR3 spans 11 amino acids. Germline lookup yields CDR1 DFQATT and CDR2 SNEGSKA (reference sequence). Trimming cost V 2 bases and J 7 bases, with 9 bases left between them.

Here the CDR3 reads CASNLGLTGTGELFF. In nucleotides, the CDR3 is TGTGCCAGCAACCTGGGACTGACGGGCACCGGGGAGCTGTTTTTT. This chain joins TRBV5-6 and TRBJ2-2, with D maybe TRBD2 (6 bases). Trimming pared 6 bases from V and 4 bases from J, leaving 16 bases between. The CDR3 consists of 15 residues. Germline CDR1 and CDR2: SGHDT and YYEEEE. Supplemented by reference TRBV5-6 and TRBJ2-2, the full variable domain reads DAGVTQSPTHLIKTRGQQVTLRCSPKSGHDTVSWYQQALGQGPQFIFQYYEEEERQRGNFPDRFSGHQFPNYSSELNVNALLLGDSALYLCASNLGLTGTGELFFGEGSRLTVL.

This clone was detected once. J is TRBJ2-7 and V is TRBV5-1; D is ambiguous. The CDR3 length is 14 residues. Trimming took off 6 bases at V and 2 bases at J, with 15 bases between the two ends. Germline CDR1 reads SGHRS; CDR2 reads YFSETQ. CDR3 bases: TGCGCCAGCAAAGTGGGCCAAGGTCCCTACGAGCAGTACTTC. Protein sequence: CASKVGQGPYEQYF.

This clone was recorded a few times. The rearrangement joins TRBV18 to TRBJ1-1; D remains unclear. V was shortened by 0 bases and J by 0 bases, with 8 bases between the two germline ends. Germline V CDR1 and CDR2: KGHSH, LQKENI. The CDR3 runs 15 residues. The CDR3 coding sequence is TGTGCCAGCTCACCACCGGTCACGGTGAACACTGAAGCTTTCTTT. The encoded protein is CASSPPVTVNTEAFF.

This chain uses TRBV6-1 with TRBJ1-5, with D perhaps matching TRBD1 (5 bases). V lost 1 base, J lost 3 bases, and 10 bases lay in between. The CDR3 loop spans 15 amino acids. Germline CDR1 is MNHNS and CDR2 is SASEGT. The CDR3: CASSEGRTNNQPQHF. The CDR3 nucleotides are TGTGCCAGCAGTGAAGGGCGGACAAACAATCAGCCCCAGCATTTT.

J is TRBJ1-1 and V is TRBV19; D remains unclear. V shed 5 bases and J shed 1 base, with 14 bases lying between them. The CDR3 is made up of 15 amino acids. CDR1 and CDR2 from the germline V gene are LNHDA and SQIVND (reference sequence). The DNA for the CDR3 is TGTGCCAGTAGTCCTAGCCAGACACAGAACACTGAAGCTTTCTTT. Protein product: CASSPSQTQNTEAFF.

V and J are TRBV5-1 and TRBJ2-6; D unclear. Germline-derived CDR1 and CDR2 are SGHRS and YFSETQ. V gave up 0 bases and J gave up 4 bases, with 14 bases separating them. The CDR3 runs 17 residues. The CDR3 is CASSLGAASLGANVLTF. The CDR3 DNA reads TGCGCCAGCAGCTTGGGGGCCGCCTCGCTGGGGGCCAACGTCCTGACTTTC.

This rearrangement joins TRBV6-5 to TRBJ1-2; 12 bases line up with TRBD1. V lost 2 bases and J lost 4; bases outside the gene matches: 2. Germline V gene sequence: CDR1 MNHEY, CDR2 SVGAGI. The CDR3 runs to 15 residues. CDR3 in amino acids: CASSYVGQGAYGYTF. The CDR3 nucleotides read TGTGCCAGCAGTTACGTGGGACAGGGGGCCTATGGCTACACCTTC.

This rearrangement joins TRBV7-8 to TRBJ2-2; D is possibly TRBD2 (6 bases). The CDR3 extends over 16 amino acids. CDR1 and CDR2 from the germline V gene are SGHVS and FQNEAQ. V lost 1 base and J 6 bases, leaving 15 bases between the germline ends. CDR3 bases: TGTGCCAGCAGCTTAGAAGGTCCGGGGGTGCCCGGGGAGCTGTTTTTT. Translation: CASSLEGPGVPGELFF.